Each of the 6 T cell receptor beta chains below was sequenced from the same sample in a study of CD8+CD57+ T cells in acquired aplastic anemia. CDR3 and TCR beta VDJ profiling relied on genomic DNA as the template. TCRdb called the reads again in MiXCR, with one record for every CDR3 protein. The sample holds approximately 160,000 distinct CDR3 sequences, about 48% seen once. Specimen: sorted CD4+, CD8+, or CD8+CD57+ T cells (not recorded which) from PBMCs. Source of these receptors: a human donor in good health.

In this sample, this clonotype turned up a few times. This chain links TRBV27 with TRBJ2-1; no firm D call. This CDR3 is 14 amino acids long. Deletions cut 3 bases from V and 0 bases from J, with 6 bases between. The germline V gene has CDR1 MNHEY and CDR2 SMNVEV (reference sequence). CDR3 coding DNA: TGTGCCAGCAGTTTTGAGTTCTCCTACAATGAGCAGTTCTTC. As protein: CASSFEFSYNEQFF.

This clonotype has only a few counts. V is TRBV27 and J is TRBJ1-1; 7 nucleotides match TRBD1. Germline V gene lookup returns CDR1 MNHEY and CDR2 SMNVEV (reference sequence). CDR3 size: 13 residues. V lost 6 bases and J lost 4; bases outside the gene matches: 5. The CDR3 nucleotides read TGTGCCAGCAGGAAAGGGGGCCTCACTGAAGCTTTCTTT. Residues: CASRKGGLTEAFF.

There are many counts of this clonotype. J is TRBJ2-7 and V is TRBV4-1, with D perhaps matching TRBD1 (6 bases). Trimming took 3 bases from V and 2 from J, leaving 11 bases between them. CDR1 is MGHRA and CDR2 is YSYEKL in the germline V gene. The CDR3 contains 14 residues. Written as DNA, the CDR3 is TGCGCCAGCAGCCAGCTTGGACAGACCTACGAGCAGTACTTC. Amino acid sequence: CASSQLGQTYEQYF.

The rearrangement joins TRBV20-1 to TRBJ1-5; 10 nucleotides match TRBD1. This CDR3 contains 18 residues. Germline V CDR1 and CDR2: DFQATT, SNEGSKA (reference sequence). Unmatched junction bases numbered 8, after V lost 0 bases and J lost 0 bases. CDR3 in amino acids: CSARDPGQGGYSNQPQHF. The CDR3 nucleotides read TGCAGTGCTAGAGATCCCGGACAGGGGGGTTATAGCAATCAGCCCCAGCATTTT.

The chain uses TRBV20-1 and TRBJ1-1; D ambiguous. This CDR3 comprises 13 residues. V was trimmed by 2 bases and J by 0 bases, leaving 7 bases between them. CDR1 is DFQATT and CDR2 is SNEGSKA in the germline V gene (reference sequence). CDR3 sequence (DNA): TGCAGTGCTAGAATGGGTGTGAACACTGAAGCTTTCTTT. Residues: CSARMGVNTEAFF.

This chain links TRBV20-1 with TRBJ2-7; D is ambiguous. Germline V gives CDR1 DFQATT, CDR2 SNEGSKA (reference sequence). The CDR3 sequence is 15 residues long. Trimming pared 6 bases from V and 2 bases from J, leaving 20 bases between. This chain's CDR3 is CSASSVGQATYEQYF. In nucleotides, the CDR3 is TGCAGTGCCAGCAGCGTAGGGCAGGCAACCTACGAGCAGTACTTC.